This TCR beta chain was observed in a study of T-cell memory formation after mild COVID-19. Study-level background: TCR clusters were mostly donor specific. Study-wide results and limits: Clones that shrank (day 15 to 85) were balanced CD4/CD8, whereas later expanders leaned CD4+. Cross-reactive memory appears to have joined, as suggested by some responding clones showing up in pre-infection memory.

Researchers used 5'RACE with constant-segment primers to make TCR alpha and TCR beta cDNA libraries that carry sample barcodes and UMIs. MiXCR, run by TCRdb on the 5' RACE reads, gives a single entry per CDR3 protein. The sample contains a few hundred thousand distinct CDR3 sequences, 24% of which appear only once. CDR1 is SGHVS and CDR2 is FNYEAQ in the germline V gene. V gave up 1 base and J gave up 7 bases, with 11 bases separating them. This CDR3 region has 15 residues. This clonotype was observed a handful of times. Antigen unknown. Material for sequencing was PBMCs or a T cell subset sorted from them (not recorded which). This receptor was obtained from an adult woman who had mild COVID-19 (a few samples of this study predate the infection). Cell type and time point are not known. The J gene is TRBJ1-6, the V gene TRBV7-6, with D tentatively TRBD1 (6 bases). The CDR3 DNA sequence: TGTGCCAGCAGCTTAGACAGGGTCAGAAATTCACCCCTCCACTTT. This encodes CASSLDRVRNSPLHF.